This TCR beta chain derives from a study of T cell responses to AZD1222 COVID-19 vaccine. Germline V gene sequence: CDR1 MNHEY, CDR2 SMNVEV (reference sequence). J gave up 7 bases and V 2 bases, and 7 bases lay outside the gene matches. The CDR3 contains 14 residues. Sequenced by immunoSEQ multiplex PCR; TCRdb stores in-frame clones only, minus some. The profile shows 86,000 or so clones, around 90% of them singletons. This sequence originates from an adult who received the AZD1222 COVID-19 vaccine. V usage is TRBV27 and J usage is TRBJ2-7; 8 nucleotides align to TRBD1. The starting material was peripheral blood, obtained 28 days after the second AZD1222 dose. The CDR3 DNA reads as TGTGCCAGCAGTTTAGGACAGGGAACGGGGGAGCAGTACTTC. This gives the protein CASSLGQGTGEQYF.